Listed below are T cell receptor beta chains from one sample, sequenced in a study of blood T cells in healthy people across ages. Each CDR3 protein is one row after TCRdb ran MiXCR on the 5' RACE reads. The sample holds hundreds of thousands of distinct CDR3 sequences; approximately 30% are singletons and the top ten take approximately 15%. The sample taken for sequencing was blood. All receptors derive from a woman aged 80 or over in good health. The CDR3 runs from the conserved cysteine through the conserved F or W. The D gene is left open where the match is weak. Clone size is not always given. Where it is, it says once, few, many or a class for expanded clones.

TRBV20-1	many	TRBJ2-7	TRBD1	TGCAGTGCTAAGACTTCCCGGGACAGGACCTCCTACGAGCAGTACTTC	CSAKTSRDRTSYEQYF
TRBV12-3/TRBV12-4	few	TRBJ2-1	NA	TGTGCCAGCCATGCCTATGAACTTAGCGGCCACTCCTACAATGAGCAGTTTTTC	CASHAYELSGHSYNEQFF
TRBV5-5	NA	TRBJ1-2	TRBD1	TGTGCCAGCAGCTTGTCAGGGGGCTCGGAGTATGGCTACACCTTC	CASSLSGGSEYGYTF
TRBV7-2	NA	TRBJ2-7	NA	TGTGCCAGCAGCTACGGAGGGACGACCCACGAGCAGTACTTC	CASSYGGTTHEQYF
TRBV5-1	few	TRBJ1-1	NA	TGCGCCAGCAGCAGGGAGGGGGGTAAGAACACTGAAGCTTTCTTT	CASSREGGKNTEAFF
TRBV3-1	many	TRBJ2-7	NA	TGTGCCAGCAGCCGGAATGCTTTCCCGACCTCCTACGAGCAGTACTTC	CASSRNAFPTSYEQYF
TRBV20-1	many	TRBJ1-1	NA	TGCAGTGCTAGAGGGGGGGCAGGACCTCTGGCTGAAGCTTTCTTT	CSARGGAGPLAEAFF
TRBV5-1	NA	TRBJ1-1	NA	TGCGCCAGCAGCATAGGGACGGTGAACACTGAAGCTTTCTTT	CASSIGTVNTEAFF
TRBV28	few	TRBJ2-2	TRBD1	TGTGCCAGCAGTCCAAGGACAGGGGTAGACGGGGAGCTGTTTTTT	CASSPRTGVDGELFF
TRBV15	NA	TRBJ1-2	NA	TGTGCCACCAGCAGAGATAGAGATAACTATGGCTACACCTTC	CATSRDRDNYGYTF
TRBV6-5	many	TRBJ2-7	NA	TGTGCCAGCAGTTACCGGGGAGGACACGAGGGACGGTCCTACGAGCAGTACTTC	CASSYRGGHEGRSYEQYF
TRBV12-3/TRBV12-4	NA	TRBJ1-2	TRBD1	TGTGCCAGCAGTCCCGGGACAGGGGATATCTATGGCTACACCTTC	CASSPGTGDIYGYTF
TRBV2	many	TRBJ2-7	NA	TGTGCCAGCAAGGGGGACACTTGGGGCCTCTACGAGCAGTACTTC	CASKGDTWGLYEQYF
TRBV7-2	many	TRBJ2-4	NA	TGTGCCAGCAGCTCGCCAGGCGGGGTTCTAGCCAAAAACATTCAGTACTTC	CASSSPGGVLAKNIQYF
TRBV7-6	many	TRBJ2-1	TRBD2	TGTGCCAGCAGCTTAGCCGCTAGCGGGGGCCCTTACAATGAGCAGTTCTTC	CASSLAASGGPYNEQFF
TRBV4-2	NA	TRBJ2-5	TRBD2	TGTGCCAGCAGCCAAGATGTGTTGGCTAGCGGGAGTATAGAGACCCAGTACTTC	CASSQDVLASGSIETQYF
TRBV29-1	many	TRBJ1-1	NA	TGCAGCGCCAGATCGGGCACTGAAGCTTTCTTT	CSARSGTEAFF
TRBV28	many	TRBJ2-5	TRBD2	TGTGCCAGCACCCCGGGGGGGATGGAAACCCAGTACTTC	CASTPGGMETQYF
TRBV28	NA	TRBJ1-5	NA	TGTGCCAGCAGTGAGGAGTTAGGGGGGAGCAATCAGCCCCAGCATTTT	CASSEELGGSNQPQHF
TRBV20-1	many	TRBJ2-1	TRBD2	TGCAGTGCCAGGACTAGCGGGGACTCCTACAATGAGCAGTTCTTC	CSARTSGDSYNEQFF
TRBV9	NA	TRBJ2-3	TRBD2	TGTGCCAGCAGCGTGACTAGCGGGGGACCCAGCACAGATACGCAGTATTTT	CASSVTSGGPSTDTQYF
TRBV20-1	NA	TRBJ2-5	TRBD2	TGCAGTGCTAGCAACTCCAGGACTAGCGGGGGGGTACACCAAGAGACCCAGTACTTC	CSASNSRTSGGVHQETQYF
TRBV6-5	NA	TRBJ1-2	TRBD1	TGTGCCAGCAGTTACTCGAGGGGGCTTTTAGCTAACCATGGCTACACCTTC	CASSYSRGLLANHGYTF
TRBV4-3	many	TRBJ2-3	NA	TGCGCCAGCAGCCCAAACACCGCAGATACGCAGTATTTT	CASSPNTADTQYF
TRBV30	many	TRBJ2-7	NA	TGTGCCTGGAGTGTAGGGGGGGTCTCGGAGCAGTACTTC	CAWSVGGVSEQYF
TRBV29-1	NA	TRBJ2-1	TRBD1	TGCAGCGTGGACCCGACAGGGACCGGTTACAATGAGCAGTTCTTC	CSVDPTGTGYNEQFF
TRBV7-2	many	TRBJ1-6	TRBD1	TGTGCCAGCAGCACCTCGGGACAGCGGTTCAAACTCCACTTT	CASSTSGQRFKLHF
TRBV20-1	many	TRBJ2-7	NA	TGCAGTGCTATTCGTCGCGAGCAGTACTTC	CSAIRREQYF
TRBV5-1	NA	TRBJ1-4	NA	TGCGCCAGCAGCCCCGGAGGCAGGGGAGGTGAAAAACTGTTTTTT	CASSPGGRGGEKLFF
TRBV10-3	many	TRBJ1-2	NA	TGTGCCACATGGTCGGGATATGGCTACACCTTC	CATWSGYGYTF
TRBV5-1	NA	TRBJ1-1	NA	TGCGCCAGCAGCTTGGCCGGCAGCGGGGCCGAAGCTTTCTTT	CASSLAGSGAEAFF
TRBV3-1	many	TRBJ1-5	NA	TGTGCCAGCAGCCAAGAGTTGGGCCCATCCCAGCCCCAGCATTTT	CASSQELGPSQPQHF
TRBV3-1	many	TRBJ2-7	NA	TGTGCCAGCAGCCTTACGCGCGTGGGCTACGAGCAGTACTTC	CASSLTRVGYEQYF
TRBV29-1	many	TRBJ2-3	TRBD1	TGCAGCGTTGACGGACAGGGGAGCACAGATACGCAGTATTTT	CSVDGQGSTDTQYF
TRBV20-1	many	TRBJ2-7	TRBD2	TGCAGTGCAACCGGACTAGCGGGGGGTAACTCCTACGAGCAGTACTTC	CSATGLAGGNSYEQYF
TRBV7-2	NA	TRBJ2-3	NA	TGTGTCAGCAGCTTGACTGCTAGCACAGATACGCAGTATTTT	CVSSLTASTDTQYF
TRBV5-1	many	TRBJ2-5	NA	TGCGCCAGCAGCCGCCCACTGGGGGGTGAAGAGACCCAGTACTTC	CASSRPLGGEETQYF
TRBV6-5	many	TRBJ1-2	TRBD1	TGTGCCAGCAAAGAGGCAGGGGGAAGCTATGGCTACACCTTC	CASKEAGGSYGYTF
TRBV7-2	many	TRBJ2-3	TRBD2	TGTGCCAGCAGCTTAGTCGGGACTAGTGCAGATACGCAGTATTTT	CASSLVGTSADTQYF
TRBV5-1	many	TRBJ2-3	TRBD2	TGCGCCAGCAGCTCAACCGGGACTAGCGGTCTGGATACGCAGTATTTT	CASSSTGTSGLDTQYF
TRBV6-5	NA	TRBJ2-1	NA	TGTGCCAGCAGTTACTCGACGCACTACAATGAGCAGTTCTTC	CASSYSTHYNEQFF
TRBV20-1	few	TRBJ1-4	TRBD1	TGCAGTGCTAGGGACAGGGGGAGCGGAGGGGAAAAACTGTTTTTT	CSARDRGSGGEKLFF
TRBV20-1	NA	TRBJ2-7	TRBD2	TGTAGTACTCCGGGGTCTAGCGGGGGGTACCGCTCCTACAATGAGCGGTACTTC	CSTPGSSGGYRSYNERYF
TRBV19	NA	TRBJ1-4	NA	TGTGCCAGTCTTCACAACGGTAGGGGCGAAAAACTGTTTTTT	CASLHNGRGEKLFF
TRBV4-2	many	TRBJ1-4	TRBD1	TGTGCCAGCAGCGACAGGGGGAGGAATGAAAAACTGTTTTTT	CASSDRGRNEKLFF
TRBV6-5	NA	TRBJ1-1	NA	TGTGCCAGCAGTTACTCTAGGACAAGGGAGACTGAAGCTTTCTTT	CASSYSRTRETEAFF
TRBV12-3/TRBV12-4	many	TRBJ2-5	TRBD2	TGTGCCAGCGGACACGAGCGGGGGAGCCTCCAAGAGACCCAGTACTTC	CASGHERGSLQETQYF
TRBV29-1	NA	TRBJ1-2	NA	TGCAGCGTATATAACCCCTATGGCTACACCTTC	CSVYNPYGYTF
TRBV10-3	NA	TRBJ2-3	NA	TGTGCCATCAGTGGACTAACGGGGACAGATACGCAGTATTTT	CAISGLTGTDTQYF
TRBV7-2	many	TRBJ2-1	NA	TGTGCCAGCAGCTTATTTGGCACGGGCAATGAGCAGTTCTTC	CASSLFGTGNEQFF
TRBV20-1	NA	TRBJ2-1	TRBD2	TGCAGTGCTAGCGTGACTAGCGGGAGTGGCGATGAGCAGTGCTTC	CSASVTSGSGDEQCF
TRBV7-2	many	TRBJ2-3	TRBD2	TGTGCCAGCAGCTTAACTAGCGGGGGGGCCGGCCCTAGCACAGATACGCAGTATTTT	CASSLTSGGAGPSTDTQYF
TRBV4-3	many	TRBJ2-1	TRBD1	TGCGCCAGCAGCCGGGACAGAGCCTATGAGCAGTTCTTC	CASSRDRAYEQFF
TRBV5-5	many	TRBJ2-5	NA	TGTGCCAGCAGCGCTTTTGGCCAGGGCGGCGAGACCCAGTACTTC	CASSAFGQGGETQYF
TRBV11-2	many	TRBJ2-1	NA	TGTGCCAGCAGCTTTTCAGGGTTCAATGAGCAGTTCTTC	CASSFSGFNEQFF
TRBV30	NA	TRBJ2-5	TRBD2	TGTGCCTGGAGTGCCCAGCGGGGGGGCTATAGGGAGACCCAGTACTTC	CAWSAQRGGYRETQYF
TRBV4-3	NA	TRBJ2-1	NA	TGCGCCAGCAGCCAAGTTCGGGGCTCCTACAATGAGCAGTTCTTC	CASSQVRGSYNEQFF
TRBV7-3	few	TRBJ2-2	NA	TGTGCCAGCAGCACGTCGACCGGGGCGCTGTTTTTT	CASSTSTGALFF
TRBV28	NA	TRBJ2-5	TRBD1	TGTGCCAGCAGCCCCCAACAGGGGTCGGTAGAGACCCAGTACTTC	CASSPQQGSVETQYF